Following are 12 T cell receptor beta chains from one sample sequenced in a study of T cells in Graves' hyperthyroidism and ophthalmopathy. It was RNA transcripts that yielded the amplified TCR beta CDR3 regions. First-round RT-PCR targeting the TCR CDR3 was performed with the HTBI primer set. TCRdb reanalysed the multiplex PCR reads using MiXCR and keeps one entry per CDR3 protein. The sample yields around 300,000 distinct CDR3 sequences, 15% seen once. The sample was blood. These receptors came from a woman in her 50s with Graves' hyperthyroidism that later progressed to Graves' ophthalmopathy.

The rearrangement links TRBV20-1 to TRBJ2-7; weak D call: TRBD2 (6 bases). V lost 5 bases and J 2 bases, leaving 10 bases between the germline ends. This CDR3 is 12 amino acids long. CDR1 is DFQATT, CDR2 SNEGSKA, per germline (reference sequence). CDR3 loop: CSAQGGTYEQYF. For the CDR3, the DNA is TGCAGTGCTCAGGGCGGGACCTACGAGCAGTACTTC.

This clonotype was counted ten times or more. This sequence joins TRBV20-1 and TRBJ2-7, with 11 bases fitting TRBD2. With V trimmed by 3 bases and J by 0 bases, 4 bases remained unmatched. From germline, CDR1 is DFQATT and CDR2 SNEGSKA (reference sequence). This CDR3 comprises 15 residues. CDR3 residues: CSARDSGRASYEQYF. CDR3 DNA: TGCAGTGCTAGGGATAGCGGGAGGGCCTCCTACGAGCAGTACTTC.

The V call is TRBV2, the J call TRBJ2-7; D unresolved. The CDR3 runs to 10 residues. Trimming cost V 11 bases and J 2 bases, with 7 bases left between them. Germline V gives CDR1 SNHLY, CDR2 FYNNEI. CDR3 DNA sequence: TGTGCCGGTGGGACCTACGAGCAGTACTTC. Translated, it gives CAGGTYEQYF. Together with reference TRBV2 and TRBJ2-7, the CDR3 gives the full variable domain: EPEVTQTPSHQVTQMGQEVILRCVPISNHLYFYWYRQILGQKVEFLVSFYNNEISEKSEIFDDQFSVERPDGSNFTLKIRSTKLEDSAMYFCAGGTYEQYFGPGTRLTVT.

In its sample, this clonotype was seen a few times. The chain couples TRBV7-9 to TRBJ2-2; weak D call: TRBD2 (5 bases). The CDR3 covers 17 residues. The germline V and J ends were trimmed by 5 bases and 4 bases, with 20 bases remaining between them. Germline V gene lookup returns CDR1 SEHNR and CDR2 FQNEAQ (reference sequence). The CDR3 region is CASSPNAGNSPTGELFF. The CDR3 DNA follows: TGTGCCAGCAGCCCGAACGCCGGGAACTCCCCCACCGGGGAGCTGTTTTTT.

This clonotype was counted between two and nine times. The V call is TRBV18, the J call TRBJ1-2; tentative D call: TRBD1 (6 bases). Trimming cost V 2 bases and J 6 bases, with 13 bases left between them. This CDR3 contains 14 residues. Germline V CDR1 and CDR2: KGHSH, LQKENI. CDR3 residues: CASSPSLGGNGYTF. In DNA form, the CDR3 reads TGTGCCAGCTCACCATCGTTAGGGGGGAATGGCTACACCTTC.

This clonotype occurred many times. This chain joins TRBV2 and TRBJ1-2; D is unclear. Trimming removed 10 bases from V and 1 base from J, with 19 bases in between. CDR1 is SNHLY and CDR2 is FYNNEI in the germline V gene. CDR3 size: 15 residues. The CDR3 coding sequence is TGTGCCATGACCGGGATTGTGACTAGTAACTATGGCTACACCTTC. It translates to CAMTGIVTSNYGYTF.

The CDR3 nucleotides read TGTGCCTGGAGTGTAGAGAATTACGAGCAGTACTTC. The encoded protein is CAWSVENYEQYF. The rearrangement uses TRBV30 and TRBJ2-7; D remains ambiguous. CDR3 length: 12 residues. V was pared by 0 bases and J by 4 bases, with 7 bases between. CDR1 and CDR2 from the germline V gene are GTSNPN and SVGIG (reference sequence).

This clonotype was seen many times. V is TRBV20-1 and J is TRBJ2-1, with a possible D match to TRBD2 (6 bases). The CDR3 length is 15 residues. The germline V gene encodes CDR1 DFQATT and CDR2 SNEGSKA (reference sequence). V dropped 6 bases and J dropped 0 bases, with 15 bases sitting between them. In nucleotides, the CDR3 is TGCAGTGCCGACTCTAGCGCCAGCTCCTACAATGAGCAGTTCTTC. Its translation: CSADSSASSYNEQFF.

This clonotype was counted ten times or more. The gene calls are TRBV7-9 and TRBJ2-1, with 8 bases aligning to TRBD2. CDR1 SEHNR and CDR2 FQNEAQ come from the germline V gene (reference sequence). The CDR3 loop spans 18 amino acids. Trimming removed 8 bases from V and 5 bases from J; junction bases left unmatched: 20. In DNA, the CDR3 is TGTGCCAGCCCAGCCAGGGTCGTGGATCGGGAGGGGGACAATGAGCAGTTCTTC. Translation: CASPARVVDREGDNEQFF.

As regards this clonotype: An end of the junction differs from the germline gene, which may be a read error. This sequence joins TRBV7-9 and TRBJ2-5; tentatively, D is TRBD1 or TRBD2 (5 bases each). CDR1 is SEHNR and CDR2 is FQNEAQ in the germline V gene (reference sequence). The CDR3 loop spans 13 amino acids. The CDR3 coding sequence is TGTGCCAGCAGCCCCGGAGGACAAGAGACCCAGTGCTTC. This codes for CASSPGGQETQCF. Full variable domain (missing parts from reference TRBV7-9 and TRBJ2-5): DTGVSQNPRHKITKRGQNVTFRCDPISEHNRLYWYRQTLGQGPEFLTYFQNEAQLEKSRLLSDRFSAERPKGSFSTLEIQRTEQGDSAMYLCASSPGGQETQCFGPGTRLLVL.

This clonotype was detected only a few times. V usage is TRBV29-1 and J usage is TRBJ2-7; D not certain. The CDR3 totals 12 residues. Trimming left V 4 bases short and J 5 bases short, with 12 bases between. Germline CDR1 and CDR2: SQVTM and ANQGSEA. As DNA, the CDR3 is TGCAGCGTTGCAAACCTCCACCACGAGCAGTACTTC. Its protein is CSVANLHHEQYF.

CDR3 DNA: TGTGCCAGTCGAACTTGGGCAAGCGGGCCTTACAATGAGCAGTTCTTC. Its translation: CASRTWASGPYNEQFF. The V gene is TRBV19, the J gene TRBJ2-1; possibly TRBD2 for D (6 bases). Per the germline V gene, CDR1 is LNHDA and CDR2 is SQIVND (reference sequence). The CDR3 covers 16 residues. V dropped 8 bases and J dropped 4 bases, with 21 bases sitting between them.